These 20 T cell receptor beta chains were all obtained from the same sample, sequenced in a study of STAT3 mutations in large granular lymphocyte leukemia. The study's findings and limits: At least one immunodominant TCR beta clonotype appeared in every T-cell large granular lymphocyte leukemia patient.

Their specific antigens are unknown. Repertoires were generated with immunoSEQ multiplex PCR, while TCRdb's copy carries only in-frame clones and drops some. The data show about 1,400 clones, approximately 68% seen once. Sequenced input: peripheral blood mononuclear cells. The receptors originated from a woman in her sixties or seventies with T-cell large granular lymphocyte leukemia. Some clones in this sample may be carry-over from other donors' samples.

The V gene is TRBV7-2, the J gene TRBJ1-2, with a possible D match to TRBD1 (5 bases). The CDR3 extends over 14 amino acids. V was shortened by 5 bases and J by 3 bases, with 13 bases between the two germline ends. Germline CDR1 is SGHTA and CDR2 is FQGNSA. This CDR3 reads CASSIGRDYYGYTF. The CDR3 DNA is TGTGCCAGCAGCATTGGAAGGGACTACTATGGCTACACCTTC.

This chain uses TRBV29-1 with TRBJ2-7, with a tentative D call TRBD1 (5 bases). Germline CDR1 SQVTM, CDR2 ANQGSEA. CDR3 size: 13 residues. The ends were cut back, 7 bases at V and 3 bases at J, with 16 bases in the middle. The CDR3 sequence is CSAAGSADYEQYF. The CDR3 nucleotides read TGCAGCGCTGCAGGGTCGGCGGACTACGAGCAGTACTTC.

This clone was seen a few times. The CDR3 nucleotides are TGTGCCAGCAGTTACGGGACAGTAGCCAAAAACATTCAGTACTTC. It specifies CASSYGTVAKNIQYF. The chain couples TRBV2 to TRBJ2-4; 7 nucleotides line up with TRBD1. V shed 5 bases and J 0 bases; nucleotides not matched to a gene: 4. The germline V gene encodes CDR1 SNHLY and CDR2 FYNNEI. CDR3 size: 15 residues.

This chain joins TRBV29-1 and TRBJ2-7; 7 bases align to TRBD2. V lost 3 bases, J lost 5 bases, and 7 bases stayed unmatched. The CDR3 runs to 13 residues. Per germline, CDR1 SQVTM and CDR2 ANQGSEA. The CDR3 loop is CSVEWAGVDEQYF. The DNA for the CDR3 is TGCAGCGTTGAGTGGGCGGGAGTCGACGAGCAGTACTTC.

The gene calls are TRBV6-1 and TRBJ1-5; possible D gene TRBD1, 5 bases. The germline gives CDR1 MNHNS, CDR2 SASEGT. V was clipped by 3 bases and J by 7 bases, with 19 bases between them. The length of the CDR3 is 16 residues. The CDR3 reads CASSEGLAGAGQPQHF. The CDR3 nucleotides are TGTGCCAGCAGTGAGGGCCTCGCCGGGGCTGGCCAGCCCCAGCATTTT.

The chain combines TRBV5-1 with TRBJ1-1; perhaps TRBD1 as D (6 bases). CDR3 size: 14 residues. Germline V gives CDR1 SGHRS, CDR2 YFSETQ. Trimming shortened V by 0 bases and J by 6 bases, and 12 bases separated the two germline ends. The CDR3, as DNA: TGCGCCAGCAGCTTGGGAGGGGGGATCCCTGAAGCTTTCTTT. Its translation is CASSLGGGIPEAFF.

CDR3 DNA sequence: TGTGCCAGCAGCTTAGGGTTACCATTGTTCGCGGAAGCTTTCTTT. Protein product: CASSLGLPLFAEAFF. The chain carries TRBV7-9 and TRBJ1-1; D call uncertain. From germline, CDR1 is SEHNR and CDR2 FQNEAQ (reference sequence). This CDR3 has 15 amino acids. The V end lost 1 base, the J end lost 8 bases, and 17 bases lay between the germline ends.

CDR3 nucleotides: TGCGCCAGCAGCCAAGGTGTGAGGGATGACTATGGCTACACCTTC. Protein sequence: CASSQGVRDDYGYTF. This chain connects TRBV4-3 to TRBJ1-2, with D hard to call. Germline V CDR1 and CDR2: LGHNA, YSLEER. The CDR3 runs 15 residues. Trimming shortened V by 1 base and J by 3 bases, and 12 bases separated the two germline ends.

For the CDR3, the DNA is TGCGCCAGCAGCGGGATGGGACAGTTCTATGGCTACACCTTC. It codes for CASSGMGQFYGYTF. The chain has TRBV5-1 and TRBJ1-2, with 7 bases aligning to TRBD1. Trimming cost V 4 bases and J 4 bases; bases outside gene matches: 7. This CDR3 is 14 amino acids long. Germline assignment: CDR1 SGHRS and CDR2 YFSETQ.

Judged by abundance, this clone is large (0.1 to 1%). This rearrangement joins TRBV18 to TRBJ1-1; no clear D gene. V was shortened by 3 bases and J by 4 bases, with 6 bases between the two germline ends. CDR1 is KGHSH, CDR2 LQKENI, per germline. The CDR3 covers 12 residues. CDR3 residues: CASSPTGTEAFF. The CDR3, as DNA: TGTGCCAGCTCACCGACGGGCACTGAAGCTTTCTTT.

This chain joins TRBV6-6 and TRBJ1-5, with D unclear. Trimming cost V 5 bases and J 2 bases, with 10 bases left between them. This CDR3 comprises 14 residues. The V gene's germline CDR1 is MNHNY and CDR2 SVGAGI (reference sequence). The CDR3 here is CASSPSTGNQPQHF. CDR3 DNA sequence: TGTGCCAGCAGTCCGTCTACGGGCAATCAGCCCCAGCATTTT.

J is TRBJ2-1 and V is TRBV5-6, with D possibly matching TRBD2 (5 bases). There are 17 residues in the CDR3. With 0 bases removed from V and 0 bases from J, the gap between germline ends came to 13 bases. Germline assignment: CDR1 SGHDT and CDR2 YYEEEE. CDR3 in DNA: TGTGCCAGCAGCTTGGTATCTCTTACTAGCTCCTACAATGAGCAGTTCTTC. Amino acid sequence: CASSLVSLTSSYNEQFF.

The chain uses TRBV30 and TRBJ1-3; a possible D gene is TRBD1 (5 bases). Germline-derived CDR1 and CDR2 are GTSNPN and SVGIG (reference sequence). The CDR3 has 15 amino acids. The V end lost 0 bases, the J end lost 5 bases, and 14 bases lay between the germline ends. CDR3: CAWSVPGGLRNTIYF. The CDR3 DNA sequence: TGTGCCTGGAGTGTACCCGGGGGTTTACGAAACACCATATATTTT.

V gene TRBV15 combines with J gene TRBJ2-5; no clear D gene. Germline values: CDR1 LNHNV, CDR2 YYDKDF (reference sequence). This CDR3 has 13 residues. Trimming took 5 bases from V and 0 from J, leaving 7 bases between them. The CDR3 nucleotides read TGTGCCACCAGCTCCATCGACCAAGAGACCCAGTACTTC. This gives the protein CATSSIDQETQYF. Together with reference TRBV15 and TRBJ2-5, the CDR3 gives the full variable domain: DAMVIQNPRYQVTQFGKPVTLSCSQTLNHNVMYWYQQKSSQAPKLLFHYYDKDFNNEADTPDNFQSRRPNTSFCFLDIRSPGLGDTAMYLCATSSIDQETQYFGPGTRLLVL.

This chain connects TRBV4-1 to TRBJ1-2, with D uncertain. This CDR3 spans 11 amino acids. Trimming stripped 5 bases from V and 8 bases from J, with 9 bases between. The V gene's germline CDR1 is MGHRA and CDR2 YSYEKL. CDR3 amino acids: CASSKGTGYTF. In DNA, the CDR3 is TGCGCCAGCAGCAAGGGTACCGGCTACACCTTC.

J is TRBJ1-4 and V is TRBV5-1; 7 nucleotides match TRBD1. The CDR3 contains 15 residues. The J segment lost 5 bases and the V segment lost 4 bases, leaving 8 bases of the junction unmatched. The germline gives CDR1 SGHRS, CDR2 YFSETQ. The CDR3 nucleotides are TGCGCCAGCAGCCCATTCCCGGGACAGAATGAAAAACTGTTTTTT. This codes for CASSPFPGQNEKLFF.

This clone occurred a few times. The chain uses TRBV28 and TRBJ2-6; the D is unclear. This CDR3 is built from 14 residues. Germline assignment: CDR1 MDHEN and CDR2 SYDVKM. V lost 5 bases, J lost 0 bases, and 5 bases lay in between. CDR3 protein: CASSPRSGANVLTF. CDR3 nucleotides: TGTGCCAGCAGTCCCCGCTCTGGGGCCAACGTCCTGACTTTC.

In DNA form, the CDR3 reads TGTGCCAGCAGCCCCGGGGCCACCTATGGCTACACCTTC. The encoded protein is CASSPGATYGYTF. The gene calls are TRBV7-3 and TRBJ1-2; D may be TRBD1 (5 bases). Trimming pared 5 bases from V and 4 bases from J, leaving 11 bases between. The germline V gene has CDR1 SGHTA and CDR2 FQGTGA. The CDR3 has 13 amino acids. The full variable domain, in which reference TRBV7-3 and TRBJ1-2 provide the parts outside the CDR3, is GAGVSQTPSNKVTEKGKYVELRCDPISGHTALYWYRQSLGQGPEFLIYFQGTGAADDSGLPNDRFFAVRPEGSVSTLKIQRTERGDSAVYLCASSPGATYGYTFGSGTRLTVV.

J is TRBJ1-1 and V is TRBV30; D possibly corresponds to TRBD1 (6 bases). V was cut by 4 bases and J by 5 bases, with 20 bases left in between. CDR1 is GTSNPN, CDR2 SVGIG, per germline (reference sequence). The CDR3 contains 15 residues. The chain's CDR3 is CAWTLVGGLRTEAFF. CDR3 bases: TGTGCCTGGACCTTAGTCGGGGGCCTTCGAACTGAAGCTTTCTTT.

The chain links TRBV6-5 to TRBJ1-2, with 7 bases identical to TRBD1. The CDR3 totals 15 residues. Germline CDR1 and CDR2: MNHEY and SVGAGI. The V and J ends lost 5 bases and 8 bases, in that order; junction bases with no gene match: 14. This chain's CDR3 is CASSRPGTVVNGYTF. For the CDR3, the DNA is TGTGCCAGCAGTCGCCCCGGGACAGTTGTTAACGGCTACACCTTC.